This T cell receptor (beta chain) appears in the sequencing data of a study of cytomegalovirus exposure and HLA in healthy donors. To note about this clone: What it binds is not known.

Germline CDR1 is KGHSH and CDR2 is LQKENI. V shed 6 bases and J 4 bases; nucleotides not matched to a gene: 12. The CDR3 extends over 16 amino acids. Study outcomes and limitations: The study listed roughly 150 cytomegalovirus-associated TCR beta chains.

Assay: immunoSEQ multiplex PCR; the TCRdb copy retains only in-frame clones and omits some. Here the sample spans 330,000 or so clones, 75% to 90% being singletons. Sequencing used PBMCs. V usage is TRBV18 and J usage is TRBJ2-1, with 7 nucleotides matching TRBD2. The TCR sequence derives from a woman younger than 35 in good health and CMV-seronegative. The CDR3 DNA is TGTGCCAGCTCGCGCGGGGAGGGGCCGCTTTACAATGAGCAGTTCTTC. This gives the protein CASSRGEGPLYNEQFF.